The entry below describes one TCR beta chain. Original methodology: Amplification from reference gene primers served as the basis for estimated nucleated cell counts. The table came from immunoSEQ multiplex PCR; TCRdb's copy has only in-frame clones and leaves some out. The DNA gave D and trimming, while V, J and clone size come from that table. This repertoire shows tens of thousands of clones, 70% to 80% found once; its top ten account for 26%. The CDR3 totals 15 residues. CDR1 and CDR2 (germline): SNHLY, FYNNEI. V lost 10 bases and J lost 1; bases outside the gene matches: 9. This sample is drawn from a study of blood T cell repertoires in COVID-19. For the study at large: COVID-19 samples collected from the United States, Italy and Spain covered acute and convalescent phases. T cells, B-cell-depleted T cells, or PBMCs supplied cDNA or gDNA.

Sequencing input: peripheral blood. The chain recombines TRBV2 with TRBJ2-3, with 9 bases matching TRBD2. This sequence was found in a man in his fifties or sixties with active or convalescent COVID-19. The DNA for the CDR3 is TGTGCCATCTCCAAGCGGGGGGACGGCACAGATACGCAGTATTTT. Translated: CAISKRGDGTDTQYF.